The 6 T cell receptor beta chains reported below all come from one sample, sequenced in a study of post-analysis software for immune sequencing data. Study results and limitations: Among five TRBV segments more frequent in patients than controls were TRBV5-6, TRBV5-1 and TRBV20-1.

Antigens for these TCRs are unknown. cDNA libraries for TCR beta contained unique molecular identifiers. MiXCR, applied by TCRdb to the PCR reads, yields one record per CDR3 protein. The sample has hundreds of thousands of distinct CDR3 sequences, roughly 27% seen once. Sequenced material: blood. The receptors were sampled from a girl between 5 and 17 years old with multiple sclerosis.

V is TRBV2 and J is TRBJ2-3; D possibly corresponds to TRBD2 (6 bases). The CDR3 sequence is 15 residues long. The V gene's germline CDR1 is SNHLY and CDR2 FYNNEI. Between the trimmed V and J ends, which lost 6 bases and 1 base, there was a span of 14 bases. The CDR3 DNA reads as TGTGCCAGCAGCGCACGTAGCGGCCGCACAGATACGCAGTATTTT. Its protein product is CASSARSGRTDTQYF.

The genes are TRBV3-1 and TRBJ2-3, with D possibly being TRBD2 (5 bases). CDR1 is LGHDT and CDR2 is YNNKEL in the germline V gene (reference sequence). CDR3 size: 16 residues. Deletions cut 2 bases from V and 2 bases from J, with 14 bases between. The CDR3 nucleotides are TGTGCCAGCAGCCAATTTCCGGGGATGGCCACAGATACGCAGTATTTT. This encodes CASSQFPGMATDTQYF.

The CDR3 protein is CASTPGGLAEDPHNYEQYF. The CDR3 nucleotides read TGTGCCAGCACCCCGGGGGGACTAGCGGAAGACCCCCACAACTACGAGCAGTACTTC. The J gene is TRBJ2-7, the V gene TRBV6-2 or TRBV6-3; 11 positions agree with TRBD2. The germline V gene has CDR1 MNHEY and CDR2 SVGEGT. V shed 7 bases and J 3 bases; nucleotides not matched to a gene: 20. This CDR3 contains 19 residues.

Comments on this clonotype: At one of its ends the junction is not consistent with the germline gene, which may arise from a read error. V usage is TRBV5-1 and J usage is TRBJ2-3; D unresolved. The CDR3 covers 15 residues. Germline CDR1 and CDR2: SGHRS and YFSETQ. The DNA for the CDR3 is TGCGCCGGCAGCTTGGACGTCTCAGTCACAGATACGCAGTATTTT. It specifies CAGSLDVSVTDTQYF.

A few counts support this clonotype. The J gene is TRBJ2-1, the V gene TRBV5-6; 8 nucleotides align to TRBD1. Germline CDR1 reads SGHDT; CDR2 reads YYEEEE. The CDR3 is 16 amino acids. Trimming took 4 bases from V and 0 from J; bases not matched to a gene: 6. CDR3 region: CASSRTGQGSYNEQFF. The CDR3 DNA follows: TGTGCCAGCAGCCGAACCGGACAGGGCTCCTACAATGAGCAGTTCTTC.

The table lists this clonotype with a few counts. The V gene is TRBV7-2, the J gene TRBJ2-5; D is perhaps TRBD1 (5 bases). The CDR3 consists of 15 residues. Germline CDR1 is SGHTA and CDR2 is FQGNSA. The V gene lost 1 base and the J gene lost 1 base, with 10 bases spanning the gap. CDR3 coding DNA: TGTGCCAGCAGCTTAGACCCAGGGATCCAAGAGACCCAGTACTTC. This codes for CASSLDPGIQETQYF.